Listed below are T cell receptor beta chains from one sample, sequenced in a study of blood T cell repertoires in COVID-19. The protocol was immunoSEQ multiplex PCR, while the TCRdb copy is restricted to in-frame clones and leaves out a portion. The sample includes around 380,000 clones, around 87% seen only once; the top ten take 1.3%. Sequencing input: PBMCs or T cells enriched from blood (not recorded which). The source of these receptors is a man aged 25 to 40 who had recovered from COVID-19. CDR3s include the opening cysteine and the closing phenylalanine or tryptophan. Each record gives: clone size, V gene, D gene, J gene, CDR3 protein, CDR3 DNA. D genes are given only for firm matches. Clone sizes are given selectively: once, few, many, or a class where the clone is expanded.

clone_size: few
v_call: TRBV10-3
d_call: .
j_call: TRBJ1-1
cdr3_aa: CAIRVGVNTEAFF
cdr3_nt: TGTGCCATCAGGGTAGGAGTGAACACTGAAGCTTTCTTT

clone_size: .
v_call: TRBV30
d_call: .
j_call: TRBJ1-6
cdr3_aa: CAWSREGSFSNSPLHF
cdr3_nt: TGTGCCTGGAGTAGGGAGGGTTCTTTCTCCAATTCACCCCTCCACTTT

clone_size: .
v_call: TRBV5-1
d_call: .
j_call: TRBJ1-6
cdr3_aa: CASSLAQLNSPLHF
cdr3_nt: TGCGCCAGCAGCTTGGCACAGCTTAATTCACCCCTCCACTTT

clone_size: .
v_call: TRBV19
d_call: .
j_call: TRBJ1-4
cdr3_aa: CASSTTSRVTEKLFF
cdr3_nt: TGTGCCAGTAGTACGACCTCCAGGGTGACTGAAAAACTGTTTTTT

clone_size: .
v_call: TRBV18
d_call: .
j_call: TRBJ1-5
cdr3_aa: CASSPPNQGNQPQHF
cdr3_nt: TGTGCCAGCTCACCACCAAACCAGGGCAATCAGCCCCAGCATTTT

clone_size: .
v_call: TRBV7-2
d_call: TRBD1
j_call: TRBJ2-1
cdr3_aa: CASRVTGDNEQFF
cdr3_nt: TGTGCCAGCAGGGTAACAGGGGACAATGAGCAGTTCTTC

clone_size: .
v_call: TRBV4-2
d_call: .
j_call: TRBJ1-3
cdr3_aa: CASSQDYPNSPGTTIYF
cdr3_nt: TGTGCCAGCAGCCAAGATTACCCCAACAGCCCTGGAACCACCATATATTTT

clone_size: .
v_call: TRBV7-9
d_call: .
j_call: TRBJ2-7
cdr3_aa: CASRSPGTFPYEQYF
cdr3_nt: TGTGCCAGCAGATCCCCCGGGACTTTCCCCTACGAGCAGTACTTC

clone_size: .
v_call: TRBV27
d_call: .
j_call: TRBJ2-5
cdr3_aa: CASSGKPGETQYF
cdr3_nt: TGTGCCAGCTCCGGGAAGCCGGGAGAGACCCAGTACTTC

clone_size: once
v_call: TRBV6-2/TRBV6-3
d_call: TRBD2
j_call: TRBJ2-3
cdr3_aa: CASSYSLAESTDTQYF
cdr3_nt: TGTGCCAGCAGTTACTCTCTAGCGGAGAGCACAGATACGCAGTATTTT

clone_size: .
v_call: TRBV19
d_call: .
j_call: TRBJ1-4
cdr3_aa: CASSVWQSTHEKLFF
cdr3_nt: TGTGCCAGTAGTGTATGGCAGTCAACCCATGAAAAACTGTTTTTT

clone_size: .
v_call: TRBV7-9
d_call: .
j_call: TRBJ2-7
cdr3_aa: CASSLASGSDEQYF
cdr3_nt: TGTGCCAGCAGCTTAGCATCGGGGTCCGACGAGCAGTACTTC

clone_size: .
v_call: TRBV6-2/TRBV6-3
d_call: TRBD1
j_call: TRBJ1-1
cdr3_aa: CASSRNRGTEAFF
cdr3_nt: TGTGCCAGCAGCCGCAACAGGGGCACTGAAGCTTTCTTT

clone_size: few
v_call: TRBV6-5
d_call: TRBD1
j_call: TRBJ1-2
cdr3_aa: CASRDSSFYGYTF
cdr3_nt: TGTGCCAGCCGGGACAGCTCATTCTATGGCTACACCTTC

clone_size: .
v_call: TRBV27
d_call: TRBD2
j_call: TRBJ2-3
cdr3_aa: CASSYLAGGLMGTDTQYF
cdr3_nt: TGTGCCAGCAGTTACCTAGCGGGGGGGCTAATGGGGACAGATACGCAGTATTTT

clone_size: .
v_call: TRBV19
d_call: .
j_call: TRBJ1-6
cdr3_aa: CASSIYLEGNSPLHF
cdr3_nt: TGTGCCAGTAGTATCTACTTGGAGGGTAATTCACCCCTCCACTTT

clone_size: .
v_call: TRBV19
d_call: TRBD1
j_call: TRBJ1-2
cdr3_aa: CASSTRTGYNYGYTF
cdr3_nt: TGTGCCAGTAGTACGAGGACAGGATATAACTATGGCTACACCTTC

clone_size: .
v_call: TRBV7-9
d_call: .
j_call: TRBJ2-1
cdr3_aa: CASSRDSGQSYNEQFF
cdr3_nt: TGTGCCAGCAGCCGCGACTCCGGACAGAGTTACAATGAGCAGTTCTTC

clone_size: .
v_call: TRBV11-2
d_call: TRBD1
j_call: TRBJ2-7
cdr3_aa: CASSLEGWGQGGYF
cdr3_nt: TGTGCCAGCAGCTTAGAAGGTTGGGGACAGGGGGGGTACTTC

clone_size: .
v_call: TRBV6-2/TRBV6-3
d_call: TRBD2
j_call: TRBJ2-7
cdr3_aa: CASSWGGSGHYEQYF
cdr3_nt: TGTGCCAGCAGTTGGGGGGGATCAGGTCACTACGAGCAGTACTTC

clone_size: .
v_call: TRBV7-3
d_call: .
j_call: TRBJ1-3
cdr3_aa: CASSAAPTGGGNTIYF
cdr3_nt: TGTGCCAGCAGCGCCGCCCCAACAGGTGGAGGAAACACCATATATTTT

clone_size: .
v_call: TRBV12-3/TRBV12-4
d_call: .
j_call: TRBJ1-1
cdr3_aa: CASTPQVNTEAFF
cdr3_nt: TGTGCCAGCACACCCCAGGTGAACACTGAAGCTTTCTTT

clone_size: .
v_call: TRBV4-1
d_call: .
j_call: TRBJ2-1
cdr3_aa: CASSQEGASYNEQFF
cdr3_nt: TGCGCCAGCAGCCAAGAGGGGGCCTCCTACAATGAGCAGTTCTTC

clone_size: few
v_call: TRBV18
d_call: .
j_call: TRBJ2-2
cdr3_aa: CASSPRPGELFF
cdr3_nt: TGTGCCAGCTCACCACGGCCCGGGGAGCTGTTTTTT

clone_size: .
v_call: TRBV27
d_call: .
j_call: TRBJ1-1
cdr3_aa: CASSFQGITEAFF
cdr3_nt: TGTGCCAGCAGTTTTCAGGGGATCACTGAAGCTTTCTTT

clone_size: .
v_call: TRBV19
d_call: .
j_call: TRBJ2-5
cdr3_aa: CASSSGNQETQYF
cdr3_nt: TGTGCCAGTAGTTCGGGAAACCAAGAGACCCAGTACTTC

clone_size: .
v_call: TRBV24-1
d_call: TRBD1
j_call: TRBJ2-1
cdr3_aa: CATSTAGGGEQFF
cdr3_nt: TGTGCCACCAGTACGGCAGGGGGCGGTGAGCAGTTCTTC

clone_size: once
v_call: TRBV6-5
d_call: .
j_call: TRBJ1-2
cdr3_aa: CASTGGNYGYTF
cdr3_nt: TGTGCCAGCACCGGAGGAAACTATGGCTACACCTTC

clone_size: .
v_call: TRBV29-1
d_call: .
j_call: TRBJ1-1
cdr3_aa: CSVERRGEAFF
cdr3_nt: TGCAGCGTTGAAAGAAGAGGAGAAGCTTTCTTT

clone_size: few
v_call: TRBV27
d_call: TRBD1
j_call: TRBJ1-2
cdr3_aa: CASSLSTGVYGYTF
cdr3_nt: TGTGCCAGCAGTTTATCGACAGGGGTGTATGGCTACACCTTC